This T cell receptor (beta chain) appears in the sequencing data of a study of post-analysis software for immune sequencing data. Study-wide points: Controls showed lower frequencies than patients for several TRBV segments, and TRBV5-6, TRBV5-1 and TRBV20-1 were among these.

Prepared libraries of TCR beta cDNA carried unique molecular identifiers. TCRdb redid the calling of the PCR reads with MiXCR, one entry per CDR3 protein. The table records 250,000 to 300,000 distinct CDR3 sequences, approximately 34% of them present only once. Worth noting for this clonotype: Its antigen is undetermined.

Trimming pared 0 bases from V and 8 bases from J, leaving 11 bases between. The CDR3 extends over 13 amino acids. The germline V gene has CDR1 SGHRS and CDR2 YFSETQ. This chain joins TRBV5-1 and TRBJ1-2; a weak D match, TRBD1 (6 bases). This receptor was obtained from a girl aged 10 to 17 with multiple sclerosis. Specimen: blood. For the CDR3, the DNA is TGCGCCAGCAGCTTGGACAGGGCGGGCGGCTACACCTTC. Amino acid sequence: CASSLDRAGGYTF.